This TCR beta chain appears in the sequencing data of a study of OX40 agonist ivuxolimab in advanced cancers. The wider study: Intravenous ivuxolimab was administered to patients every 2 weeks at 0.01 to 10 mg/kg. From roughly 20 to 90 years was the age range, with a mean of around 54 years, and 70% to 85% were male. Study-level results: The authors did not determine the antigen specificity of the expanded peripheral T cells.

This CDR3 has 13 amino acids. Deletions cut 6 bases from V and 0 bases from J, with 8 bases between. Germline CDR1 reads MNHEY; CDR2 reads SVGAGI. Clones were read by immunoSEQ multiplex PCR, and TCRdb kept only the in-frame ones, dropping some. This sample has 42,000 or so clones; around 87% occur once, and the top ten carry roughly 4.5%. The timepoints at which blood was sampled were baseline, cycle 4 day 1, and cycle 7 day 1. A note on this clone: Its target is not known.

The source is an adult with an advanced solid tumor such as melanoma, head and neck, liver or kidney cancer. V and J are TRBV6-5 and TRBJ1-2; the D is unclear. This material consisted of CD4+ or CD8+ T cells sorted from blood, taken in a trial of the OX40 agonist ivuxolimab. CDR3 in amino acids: CASRGLANYGYTF. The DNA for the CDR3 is TGTGCCAGCAGGGGATTAGCTAACTATGGCTACACCTTC.